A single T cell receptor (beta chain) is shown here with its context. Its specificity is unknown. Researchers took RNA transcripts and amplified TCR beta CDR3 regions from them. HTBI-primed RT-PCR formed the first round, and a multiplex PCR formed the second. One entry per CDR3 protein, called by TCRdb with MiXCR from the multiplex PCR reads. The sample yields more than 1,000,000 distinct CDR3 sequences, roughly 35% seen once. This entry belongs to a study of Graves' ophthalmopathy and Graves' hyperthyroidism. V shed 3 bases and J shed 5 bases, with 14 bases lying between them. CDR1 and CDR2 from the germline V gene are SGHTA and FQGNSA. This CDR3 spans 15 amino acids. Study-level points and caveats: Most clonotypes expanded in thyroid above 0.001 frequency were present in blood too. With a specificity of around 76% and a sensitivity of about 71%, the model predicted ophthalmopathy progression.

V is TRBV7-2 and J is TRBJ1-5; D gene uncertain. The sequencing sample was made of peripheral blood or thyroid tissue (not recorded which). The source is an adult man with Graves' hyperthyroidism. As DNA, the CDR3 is TGTGCCAGCAGCTTTTTGGGGAGGGCGTATCAGCCCCAGCATTTT. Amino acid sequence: CASSFLGRAYQPQHF.